This TCR beta chain was recovered during a study of T-cell memory formation after mild COVID-19. MiXCR was run by TCRdb on the 5' RACE reads, yielding one entry per CDR3 protein. The sample holds 350,000 to 450,000 distinct CDR3 sequences; around 14% are singletons and the top ten take about 22%. Study observations and caveats: The appearance of some responding clones in pre-infection memory suggested that cross-reactive memory joined. Specificity for SARS-CoV-2 was not confirmed among the second-wave clones peaking on day 37.

With regard to this clonotype: Antigen unknown.

The germline gives CDR1 SGHRS, CDR2 YFSETQ. V lost 0 bases, J lost 2 bases, and 11 bases lay in between. The CDR3 sequence is 16 residues long. This clonotype originated in a man between 18 and 35 years old who had mild COVID-19 (a few samples of this study predate the infection). Cell type and time point are not known. The sequenced sample consisted of PBMCs or a T cell subset sorted from them (not recorded which). The chain links TRBV5-1 to TRBJ2-2; possibly TRBD1 for D (6 bases). CDR3 protein: CASSLVWGLNTGELFF. The CDR3 bases are TGCGCCAGCAGCTTGGTCTGGGGGCTTAACACCGGGGAGCTGTTTTTT.